This note documents a single T cell receptor beta chain sequence. The data stem from a study of blood T cell repertoires in COVID-19. Whole-study context: COVID-19 samples from acute and convalescent phases originated in the United States, Italy and Spain. From T cells, B-cell-depleted T cells, or PBMCs came the material, which was cDNA or gDNA.

Trimming took 4 bases from V and 4 from J, leaving 14 bases between them. The CDR3 totals 15 residues. Germline CDR1 and CDR2: MDHEN and SYDVKM. Original handling: Estimated nucleated cell counts came from reference gene primer amplification. Sequencing was performed with immunoSEQ multiplex PCR; in TCRdb, only in-frame clones are kept and a portion is missing. D and trimming come from the DNA, and the V and J calls and clone size come from that table. The table includes about 140,000 clones, 60% to 85% detected once. The chain uses TRBV28 and TRBJ1-5; perhaps TRBD1 as D (6 bases). The sample consisted of peripheral blood. This clonotype originated in a woman aged 80 or older with active or convalescent COVID-19. The CDR3 sequence: CASSSSGQRNQPQHF. Here the CDR3 DNA reads TGTGCCAGCAGTTCCTCAGGACAGCGGAATCAGCCCCAGCATTTT.